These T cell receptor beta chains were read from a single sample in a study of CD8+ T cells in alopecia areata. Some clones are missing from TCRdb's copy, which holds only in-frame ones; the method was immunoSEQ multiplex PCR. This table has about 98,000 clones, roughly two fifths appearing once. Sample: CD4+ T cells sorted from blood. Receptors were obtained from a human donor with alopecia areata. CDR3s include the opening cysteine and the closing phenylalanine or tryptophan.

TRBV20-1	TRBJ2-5	CSARIGETQYF
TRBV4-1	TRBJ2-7	CASSRIAGISYEQYF
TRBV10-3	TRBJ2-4	CAISESGLRGKNIQYF
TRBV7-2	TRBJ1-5	CASSLTPSVAQHF
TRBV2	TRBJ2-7	CASTKDSYEQYF
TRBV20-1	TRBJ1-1	CSSQGNTEAFF
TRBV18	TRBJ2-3	CASSLIREDTQYF
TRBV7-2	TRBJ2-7	CASSFLAGGPQYEQYF
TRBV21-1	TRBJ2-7	CASSNLRGGRVGEQYF
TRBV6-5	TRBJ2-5	CASSYSRQGQETQYF
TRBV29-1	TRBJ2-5	CSVGTTGAAGETQYF
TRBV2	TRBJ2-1	CASSVGHNEQFF
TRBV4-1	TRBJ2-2	CASRVRGFLPAGELFF
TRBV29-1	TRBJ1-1	CSVALQLRTEAFF
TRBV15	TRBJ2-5	CATSWGSGGQETQYF
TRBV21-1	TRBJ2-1	CASSINPGLAGGQTYNEQFF